The 27 T cell receptor beta chains listed next were all sequenced from one sample in a study of T cell clones after liver transplantation. Only in-frame clones appear in the TCRdb table, and some are missing; sequencing was by immunoSEQ multiplex PCR. The sample yields several thousand clones, approximately 80% seen once. Sequenced here: CD8+ T cells from blood, sampled 46 months after liver transplant. The receptors originated from a human patient who received a liver transplant. Some T cells may be graft donor cells.

The chain employs TRBV4-3 and TRBJ1-2; D remains unclear. CDR1 and CDR2 from the germline V gene are LGHNA and YSLEER. The V end was cut by 5 bases, the J end by 8 bases, with 21 bases between. The CDR3 has 15 amino acids. The CDR3 nucleotides are TGCGCCAGCAGCTCCGATTACGTAGCTGCATTGGGCTACACCTTC. It translates to CASSSDYVAALGYTF.

The V gene is TRBV19, the J gene TRBJ1-1; no clear D. V was pared by 3 bases and J by 2 bases, with 10 bases between. The germline gives CDR1 LNHDA, CDR2 SQIVND (reference sequence). The CDR3 is 14 residues long. The CDR3 DNA is TGTGCCAGTAGTATCGGGCACCTTAACACTGAAGCTTTCTTT. This translates into CASSIGHLNTEAFF.

This rearrangement joins TRBV5-1 to TRBJ1-6, with D hard to call. The germline V and J ends were trimmed by 0 bases and 7 bases, with 2 bases remaining between them. Germline V gene sequence: CDR1 SGHRS, CDR2 YFSETQ. The CDR3 loop spans 12 amino acids. In DNA form, the CDR3 reads TGCGCCAGCAGCTTGGAAAATTCACCCCTCCACTTT. Its protein is CASSLENSPLHF.

For the CDR3, the DNA is TGTGCCAGCAGCTTAGCGGACTACGAGCAGTACTTC. Residues: CASSLADYEQYF. The gene calls are TRBV7-2 and TRBJ2-7; D gene ambiguous. Germline V gene data show CDR1 as SGHTA and CDR2 as FQGNSA. The CDR3 has 12 amino acids. Between the trimmed V and J ends, which lost 0 bases and 3 bases, there was a span of 3 bases.

The table lists this clone with a few counts. The chain combines TRBV4-1 with TRBJ2-7; possible D gene TRBD2, 5 bases. V lost 0 bases and J 1 base, leaving 10 bases between the germline ends. The CDR3 contains 15 residues. CDR1 is MGHRA and CDR2 is YSYEKL in the germline V gene. CDR3 in amino acids: CASSQEGRGSYEQYF. CDR3 DNA: TGCGCCAGCAGCCAAGAGGGCCGAGGGTCCTACGAGCAGTACTTC.

This clone was counted only a few times. The J gene is TRBJ1-5, the V gene TRBV2, with a tentative D call TRBD1 (5 bases). Between the trimmed V and J ends, which lost 2 bases and 9 bases, there was a span of 14 bases. Germline CDR1 SNHLY, CDR2 FYNNEI. CDR3 length: 14 residues. The CDR3 sequence: CASSEWAGLRPQHF. The CDR3 nucleotides read TGTGCCAGCAGTGAATGGGCAGGGCTGCGGCCCCAGCATTTT.

The chain employs TRBV6-6 and TRBJ2-5; 7 nucleotides align to TRBD1. In germline, CDR1 is MNHNY, CDR2 SVGAGI (reference sequence). Losses at the gene ends were 4 bases for V and 4 bases for J; bases not matched to a gene: 9. The CDR3 is 15 residues long. CDR3 sequence reads: CASSSPTGAAETQYF. CDR3 in DNA: TGTGCCAGCAGTTCTCCTACAGGGGCCGCAGAGACCCAGTACTTC.

The gene calls are TRBV5-4 and TRBJ2-7, with TRBD1 matching over 7 bases. CDR3 length equals 15 residues. V was clipped by 4 bases and J by 5 bases; unmatched bases: 12. Germline CDR1 is SGHNT and CDR2 is YYREEE (reference sequence). The CDR3 spells CASSPGEGGVDEQYF. CDR3 DNA sequence: TGTGCCAGCAGCCCGGGCGAAGGGGGCGTCGACGAGCAGTACTTC.

The CDR3 nucleotides are TGTGCCAGCTCACCACCGGAGTTGCCAGAGCAGTACTTC. Its protein product is CASSPPELPEQYF. The V call is TRBV18, the J call TRBJ2-7; D ambiguous. CDR1 is KGHSH, CDR2 LQKENI, per germline. Trimming cost V 0 bases and J 7 bases, with 10 bases left between them. There are 13 residues in the CDR3. The entire variable domain, with the rest obtained from reference TRBV18 and TRBJ2-7, is as follows: NAGVMQNPRHLVRRRGQEARLRCSPMKGHSHVYWYRQLPEEGLKFMVYLQKENIIDESGMPKERFSAEFPKEGPSILRIQQVVRGDSAAYFCASSPPELPEQYFGPGTRLTVT.

V is TRBV6-1 and J is TRBJ1-2; possibly TRBD1 for D (5 bases). V was cut by 8 bases and J by 8 bases, with 15 bases left in between. This CDR3 has 12 residues. Per the germline V gene, CDR1 is MNHNS and CDR2 is SASEGT. CDR3 in amino acids: CASLSLWGGYTF. DNA for the CDR3: TGTGCCAGCCTCTCATTATGGGGCGGCTACACCTTC.

The V call is TRBV28, the J call TRBJ2-1, with no clear D. Deletions cut 2 bases from V and 7 bases from J, with 3 bases between. The length of the CDR3 is 11 residues. The germline CDR1 and CDR2 sequences are MDHEN and SYDVKM. The CDR3 nucleotides read TGTGCCAGCAGTTTAGGGAATGAGCAGTTCTTC. This encodes CASSLGNEQFF.

The table lists this clone with a few counts. This sequence joins TRBV15 and TRBJ2-1, with D possibly matching TRBD1 (6 bases). V was cut by 0 bases and J by 4 bases, with 13 bases left in between. Germline V gene lookup returns CDR1 LNHNV and CDR2 YYDKDF (reference sequence). The CDR3 sequence is 16 residues long. The CDR3 protein is CATSRDQADRYNEQFF. The CDR3 DNA sequence: TGTGCCACCAGCAGAGATCAAGCGGACAGATACAATGAGCAGTTCTTC.

The chain is built from TRBV9 and TRBJ2-3, with a tentative D call TRBD2 (5 bases). This CDR3 spans 15 amino acids. Trimming took off 0 bases at V and 2 bases at J, with 10 bases between the two ends. Germline assignment: CDR1 SGDLS and CDR2 YYNGEE. Here the CDR3 reads CASSVGLADTDTQYF. The CDR3 DNA reads as TGTGCCAGCAGCGTAGGGCTAGCAGACACAGATACGCAGTATTTT.

The chain combines TRBV4-3 with TRBJ2-7, with TRBD2 matching 13 bases. From germline, CDR1 is LGHNA and CDR2 YSLEER. V was clipped by 3 bases and J by 6 bases; unmatched bases: 5. The CDR3 runs to 15 residues. CDR3 loop: CASSHTGLAGAEQYF. In nucleotides, the CDR3 is TGCGCCAGCAGCCACACTGGACTAGCGGGAGCCGAGCAGTACTTC.

The chain has TRBV30 and TRBJ2-7; the D is unclear. The CDR3 totals 14 residues. V was shortened by 1 base and J by 0 bases, with 10 bases between the two germline ends. Germline lookup yields CDR1 GTSNPN and CDR2 SVGIG (reference sequence). The CDR3 coding sequence is TGTGCCTGGAGTGGCTCCATCGTCTCCTACGAGCAGTACTTC. Its translation: CAWSGSIVSYEQYF.

The chain has TRBV5-6 and TRBJ2-1; 13 nucleotides align to TRBD2. The junction had 4 bases not matched to a gene; V was cut back by 4 bases and J by 3 bases. This CDR3 region has 16 residues. Per germline, CDR1 SGHDT and CDR2 YYEEEE. CDR3 in amino acids: CASSGGLAGVYNEQFF. The CDR3 coding sequence is TGTGCCAGCAGCGGAGGACTAGCGGGGGTCTACAATGAGCAGTTCTTC.

This rearrangement joins TRBV19 to TRBJ2-1; D remains unclear. Germline V lookup: CDR1 LNHDA, CDR2 SQIVND (reference sequence). The V end was cut by 1 base, the J end by 6 bases, with 7 bases between. This CDR3 has 13 residues. CDR3 amino acids: CASSIAGFNEQFF. In DNA form, the CDR3 reads TGTGCCAGTAGTATAGCTGGGTTCAATGAGCAGTTCTTC. Variable domain in full (rest from reference TRBV19 and TRBJ2-1): DGGITQSPKYLFRKEGQNVTLSCEQNLNHDAMYWYRQDPGQGLRLIYYSQIVNDFQKGDIAEGYSVSREKKESFPLTVTSAQKNPTAFYLCASSIAGFNEQFFGPGTRLTVL.

The chain carries TRBV27 and TRBJ2-1; no reliable D call. The CDR3 is 16 amino acids. Trimming removed 5 bases from V and 0 bases from J, with 14 bases in between. The germline V gene encodes CDR1 MNHEY and CDR2 SMNVEV (reference sequence). The CDR3 sequence: CASSSIPIGSYNEQFF. The CDR3, as DNA: TGTGCCAGCAGTAGTATCCCAATAGGCTCCTACAATGAGCAGTTCTTC.

This clone has just one count. V is TRBV28 and J is TRBJ2-5; 7 bases map to TRBD1. The CDR3 has 15 residues. V shed 5 bases, J shed 0 bases, and the junction held 6 bases outside the gene matches. Germline CDR1 is MDHEN and CDR2 is SYDVKM. CDR3 bases: TGTGCCAGCAGTCCCCTGACAGGGTACCAAGAGACCCAGTACTTC. Translated: CASSPLTGYQETQYF.

This chain uses TRBV28 with TRBJ2-2, with D possibly matching TRBD2 (5 bases). Germline V gene sequence: CDR1 MDHEN, CDR2 SYDVKM. The CDR3 has 16 residues. V was trimmed by 4 bases and J by 6 bases, leaving 18 bases between them. The CDR3, as DNA: TGTGCCAGCAGTTACCCGTGGCGGGTGGGCTCCGGGGAGCTGTTTTTT. Residues: CASSYPWRVGSGELFF.

This chain uses TRBV7-1 with TRBJ2-7; D might be TRBD1 (6 bases). TRBV7-1 is flagged as an ORF with uncertain function. The CDR3 runs 15 residues. The ends were cut back, 5 bases at V and 4 bases at J, with 18 bases in the middle. The CDR3 protein is CASSGPGHGSYEQYF. CDR3 DNA sequence: TGTGCCAGCAGCGGACCGGGACACGGATCATACGAGCAGTACTTC.

The chain recombines TRBV7-2 with TRBJ1-2; the D is unclear. Germline lookup yields CDR1 SGHTA and CDR2 FQGNSA. The CDR3 covers 15 residues. Trimming took off 1 base at V and 0 bases at J, with 9 bases between the two ends. This chain's CDR3 is CASSLDGQANYGYTF. CDR3 DNA: TGTGCCAGCAGCTTAGATGGCCAAGCTAACTATGGCTACACCTTC.

The chain couples TRBV13 to TRBJ1-3, with no clear D. The CDR3 consists of 15 residues. Germline CDR1 reads PRHDT; CDR2 reads FYEKMQ (reference sequence). The V end was cut by 0 bases, the J end by 4 bases, with 10 bases between. The CDR3 loop reads CASSLGLGRGNTIYF. For the CDR3, the DNA is TGTGCCAGCAGCTTAGGTCTAGGCAGGGGAAACACCATATATTTT.

In its sample, this clone was seen a few times. This sequence joins TRBV28 and TRBJ2-1; D is unclear. CDR1 is MDHEN and CDR2 is SYDVKM in the germline V gene. The CDR3 loop spans 10 amino acids. Trimming took 5 bases from V and 5 from J, leaving 1 base between them. CDR3 sequence reads: CASSDNEQFF. The CDR3 DNA follows: TGTGCCAGCAGTGACAATGAGCAGTTCTTC.

The chain joins TRBV29-1 to TRBJ1-4, with unresolved D. Germline V gene lookup returns CDR1 SQVTM and CDR2 ANQGSEA. This CDR3 has 13 residues. V was trimmed by 4 bases and J by 0 bases, leaving 6 bases between them. The CDR3: CSVGDTTNEKLFF. The CDR3 DNA sequence: TGCAGCGTTGGGGATACAACTAATGAAAAACTGTTTTTT.

The chain has TRBV27 and TRBJ2-1; 10 bases align to TRBD2. V lost 8 bases, J lost 7 bases, and 2 bases stayed unmatched. Germline CDR1 MNHEY, CDR2 SMNVEV (reference sequence). The CDR3 contains 12 residues. CDR3 sequence (DNA): TGTGCCAGCGGACTAGCGGCTAATGAGCAGTTCTTC. It translates to CASGLAANEQFF.

This clone was seen a handful of times. V is TRBV28 and J is TRBJ2-3; D possibly matches TRBD1 or TRBD2 (5 bases each). Germline V lookup: CDR1 MDHEN, CDR2 SYDVKM. V was pared by 7 bases and J by 2 bases, with 16 bases between. This CDR3 has 15 residues. The CDR3 region has the DNA TGTGCCAGCATGGGGACCGCCAAATACACAGATACGCAGTATTTT. This encodes CASMGTAKYTDTQYF.